Listed here are 24 T cell receptor beta chains from one sample, sequenced in a study of blood T cells in healthy people across ages. Combining a sample-barcoded 5' primer with a J-beta primer mix, a second PCR ran for 7 to 11 cycles. Using its own MiXCR run on the 5' RACE reads, TCRdb lists one record per CDR3 protein. Among 1,300,000 or so distinct CDR3 sequences listed, approximately 59% were seen once. The sequenced sample consisted of blood. All receptors derive from a man between 18 and 29 years old in good health.

The chain carries TRBV2 and TRBJ2-4; D uncertain. The DNA end lines up better with TRBJ2-5; the J call may be wrong. From germline, CDR1 is SNHLY and CDR2 FYNNEI. The CDR3 runs to 15 residues. The CDR3 sequence is CASSESVLLGGTQYF. CDR3 nucleotide sequence: TGTGCCAGCAGTGAATCTGTCCTCCTGGGTGGGACCCAGTACTTC.

In nucleotides, the CDR3 is TGCAGTGCATCCGGGGGACTGCTGTACGAGCAGTACTTC. It specifies CSASGGLLYEQYF. The chain has TRBV20-1 and TRBJ2-5; TRBD2 might be the D (6 bases). The J call may be in error: the DNA end matches TRBJ2-7 better. CDR1 and CDR2 from the germline V gene are DFQATT and SNEGSKA (reference sequence). CDR3 length: 13 amino acids.

This clonotype was counted between two and nine times. V is TRBV4-1 and J is TRBJ1-5; 10 bases fit TRBD1. The CDR3 is made up of 15 amino acids. The V gene's germline CDR1 is MGHRA and CDR2 YSYEKL. Trimming cost V 3 bases and J 3 bases; bases outside gene matches: 2. Here the CDR3 DNA reads TGCGCCAGCAGCCAGGGGACAGGGGACAATCAGCCCCAGCATTTT. This gives the protein CASSQGTGDNQPQHF.

J is TRBJ2-3 and V is TRBV5-1; 11 nucleotides agree with TRBD2. Germline V gene sequence: CDR1 SGHRS, CDR2 YFSETQ. The CDR3 totals 18 residues. V dropped 1 base and J dropped 2; count of bases not matched to a gene: 9. The CDR3: CASSLKASGGFVTDTQYF. The CDR3 DNA reads TGCGCCAGCAGCTTGAAGGCTAGCGGGGGGTTCGTCACAGATACGCAGTATTTT.

V is TRBV7-6 and J is TRBJ2-6; no firm D call. V lost 2 bases and J 2 bases, leaving 4 bases between the germline ends. The CDR3 loop spans 14 amino acids. CDR1 SGHVS and CDR2 FNYEAQ come from the germline V gene. Here the CDR3 DNA reads TGTGCCAGCAGCTTACTCCCTGGGGCCAACGTCCTGACTTTC. This translates into CASSLLPGANVLTF. Full variable domain (missing parts from reference TRBV7-6 and TRBJ2-6): GAGVSQSPRYKVTKRGQDVALRCDPISGHVSLYWYRQALGQGPEFLTYFNYEAQQDKSGLPNDRFSAERPEGSISTLTIQRTEQRDSAMYRCASSLLPGANVLTFGAGSRLTVL.

This clonotype was observed a few times. The genes are TRBV5-6 and TRBJ2-5; D call uncertain. The germline V gene encodes CDR1 SGHDT and CDR2 YYEEEE. Trimming took off 0 bases at V and 4 bases at J, with 16 bases between the two ends. The CDR3 runs to 16 residues. CDR3 sequence: CASSLERGIVGETQYF. The CDR3 DNA sequence: TGTGCCAGCAGCTTGGAACGCGGCATTGTGGGAGAGACCCAGTACTTC.

About this clonotype itself: The junction does not match germline at one end; this may be a read error. The V gene is TRBV7-9, the J gene TRBJ2-5; D is possibly TRBD1 (6 bases). Per germline, CDR1 SEHNR and CDR2 FQNEAQ (reference sequence). The CDR3 length is 16 residues. The DNA for the CDR3 is TGTGCCAACAGCCCCTTTGAGGGGGAGTACCAAGAGACCCAGTACTTC. This sequence encodes CANSPFEGEYQETQYF.

The V call is TRBV6-5, the J call TRBJ1-5; no firm D call. Germline V gives CDR1 MNHEY, CDR2 SVGAGI. Trimming took 6 bases from V and 0 from J, leaving 15 bases between them. This CDR3 contains 16 residues. The CDR3, as DNA: TGTGCCAGCAGCAACGGGTCCCCTTATAGCAATCAGCCCCAGCATTTT. Amino acid sequence: CASSNGSPYSNQPQHF.

Notes on this clonotype: The DNA is left out, because the CDR3 cannot be placed on it with certainty; the CDR3 is given as TCRdb lists it. The chain has TRBV4-1 and TRBJ1-2; TRBD1, the table's D call, was not compared with the DNA. The CDR3 totals 22 residues, both ends included. Germline CDR1 reads MGHRA; CDR2 reads YSYEKL. The chain's CDR3 is CASSKRSADTQYFGPGGKGYTF.

The chain links TRBV27 to TRBJ2-7, with a possible D match to TRBD1 (5 bases). V was trimmed by 2 bases and J by 2 bases, leaving 16 bases between them. Germline values: CDR1 MNHEY, CDR2 SMNVEV (reference sequence). The CDR3 loop spans 16 amino acids. CDR3 residues: CASSLAPPTAPYEQYF. CDR3 coding DNA: TGTGCCAGCAGTTTAGCTCCCCCGACAGCCCCCTACGAGCAGTACTTC.

The rearrangement uses TRBV6-5 and TRBJ2-1, with TRBD1 as a possible D gene (5 bases). Per the germline V gene, CDR1 is MNHEY and CDR2 is SVGAGI. The CDR3 runs 12 residues. The CDR3 is CVTGRLYNEQFF. DNA for the CDR3: TGTGTAACAGGCCGACTTTACAATGAGCAGTTCTTC.

This clonotype turned up a few times. CDR3 sequence (DNA): TGTGCCAGCAGTTACGGGGGAACAACCTACGAGCAGTACTTC. This translates into CASSYGGTTYEQYF. V usage is TRBV6-5 and J usage is TRBJ2-7; D possibly uses TRBD1 or TRBD2 (5 bases each). CDR3 length equals 14 residues. V lost 2 bases to trimming and J lost 2 bases, with 10 bases between them. Germline CDR1 is MNHEY and CDR2 is SVGAGI.

This clonotype has a handful of counts. The V gene is TRBV3-1, the J gene TRBJ2-5; 11 nucleotides align to TRBD2. The DNA matches TRBJ2-7 better at its end, which makes the J call doubtful. Per germline, CDR1 LGHDT and CDR2 YNNKEL (reference sequence). This CDR3 is built from 16 residues. CDR3 in amino acids: CASSHFSGRASYEQYF. The CDR3 nucleotides are TGTGCCAGCAGCCATTTTAGCGGGAGGGCCTCCTACGAGCAGTACTTC.

This rearrangement joins TRBV6-1 to TRBJ1-5, with 8 bases matching TRBD1. The CDR3 contains 14 residues. Germline V CDR1 and CDR2: MNHNS, SASEGT. The J segment lost 3 bases and the V segment lost 8 bases, leaving 6 bases of the junction unmatched. DNA for the CDR3: TGTGCCAGCCAGACAGGGGTTTCCAATCAGCCCCAGCATTTT. Amino acids: CASQTGVSNQPQHF.

The chain recombines TRBV11-2 with TRBJ2-3; TRBD1 or TRBD2 may be the D gene (5 bases each). Trimming left V 1 base short and J 5 bases short, with 10 bases between. CDR3 size: 14 residues. CDR1 SGHAT and CDR2 FQNNGV come from the germline V gene. The CDR3 bases are TGTGCCAGCAGCTTAGTAGTGAGGGGAGATACGCAGTATTTT. This gives the protein CASSLVVRGDTQYF.

The chain employs TRBV20-1 and TRBJ1-5; D gene unclear. V was shortened by 0 bases and J by 0 bases, with 9 bases between the two germline ends. This CDR3 comprises 15 residues. Germline lookup yields CDR1 DFQATT and CDR2 SNEGSKA (reference sequence). The CDR3 sequence is CSARDSGYSNQPQHF. Here the CDR3 DNA reads TGCAGTGCTAGAGATTCAGGTTATAGCAATCAGCCCCAGCATTTT.

The chain combines TRBV14 with TRBJ2-5; D gene unclear. V was clipped by 1 base and J by 5 bases, with 14 bases between them. The CDR3 is 15 amino acids. The germline CDR1 and CDR2 sequences are SGHDN and FVKESK. This chain's CDR3 is CASSQVRPSRETQYF. As DNA, the CDR3 is TGTGCCAGCAGCCAAGTTAGGCCTTCGAGGGAGACCCAGTACTTC.

This chain uses TRBV7-8 with TRBJ1-2; D might be TRBD1 (5 bases). Trimming left V 5 bases short and J 3 bases short, with 16 bases between. Germline-derived CDR1 and CDR2 are SGHVS and FQNEAQ. The CDR3 covers 15 residues. In DNA, the CDR3 is TGTGCCAGCAGCCCCCTGGGAGGGGAGGACTATGGCTACACCTTC. As protein: CASSPLGGEDYGYTF.

V gene TRBV9 combines with J gene TRBJ2-3; 8 nucleotides line up with TRBD2. V dropped 0 bases and J dropped 6; count of bases not matched to a gene: 15. Germline V gives CDR1 SGDLS, CDR2 YYNGEE. This CDR3 spans 18 amino acids. The CDR3 DNA reads as TGTGCCAGCAGCGTAGACCCCCCTAGCGGGTCTACTTGGGATACGCAGTATTTT. It is translated as CASSVDPPSGSTWDTQYF.

The chain has TRBV28 and TRBJ2-5, with TRBD1 identical over 9 bases. The J call may be incorrect, as the DNA end agrees better with TRBJ2-7. The length of the CDR3 is 17 residues. Germline loops: CDR1 MDHEN, CDR2 SYDVKM. CDR3 DNA sequence: TGTGCCAGCAGTTTTGGGTTTATGGGACAGGGTATTCCCGAGCAGTACTTC. Its translation is CASSFGFMGQGIPEQYF.

The CDR3 DNA is TGTGCCAGCAGCGCTTCCGGGACGTTTACTGAAAAACTGTTTTTT. Residues: CASSASGTFTEKLFF. V usage is TRBV11-2 and J usage is TRBJ1-4, with a tentative D call TRBD1 (5 bases). CDR3 length: 15 amino acids. Germline-derived CDR1 and CDR2 are SGHAT and FQNNGV. V lost 5 bases to trimming and J lost 7 bases, with 17 bases between them.

Written as DNA, the CDR3 is TGCAGTGCTAGAGACAGGGGGATAAGCAGTGAGCAGTTCTTC. Protein product: CSARDRGISSEQFF. The chain couples TRBV20-1 to TRBJ2-1; 7 bases are shared with TRBD1. The CDR3 totals 14 residues. Germline V gene data show CDR1 as DFQATT and CDR2 as SNEGSKA (reference sequence). After removal of 0 bases from V and 9 bases from J, the junction contained 8 bases not matched to a gene.

The V gene is TRBV4-2, the J gene TRBJ2-3, with TRBD2 matching 7 bases. The CDR3 runs to 15 residues. Germline CDR1 reads LGHNA; CDR2 reads YNFKEQ. V lost 1 base, J lost 4 bases, and 5 bases stayed unmatched. The CDR3 DNA sequence: TGTGCCAGCAGCCAAGCGGGGGGTCCCTCAGATACGCAGTATTTT. Encoded protein: CASSQAGGPSDTQYF.

This clonotype was detected only a few times. J is TRBJ2-7 and V is TRBV5-1; 13 nucleotides match TRBD2. The CDR3 loop spans 15 amino acids. Looked up from germline, CDR1 is SGHRS and CDR2 is YFSETQ. The V segment lost 5 bases and the J segment 1 base; nucleotides outside the gene matches: 3. The CDR3 reads CASRRTSGGSYEQYF. The CDR3, as DNA: TGCGCCAGCAGGCGGACTAGCGGGGGATCCTACGAGCAGTACTTC.